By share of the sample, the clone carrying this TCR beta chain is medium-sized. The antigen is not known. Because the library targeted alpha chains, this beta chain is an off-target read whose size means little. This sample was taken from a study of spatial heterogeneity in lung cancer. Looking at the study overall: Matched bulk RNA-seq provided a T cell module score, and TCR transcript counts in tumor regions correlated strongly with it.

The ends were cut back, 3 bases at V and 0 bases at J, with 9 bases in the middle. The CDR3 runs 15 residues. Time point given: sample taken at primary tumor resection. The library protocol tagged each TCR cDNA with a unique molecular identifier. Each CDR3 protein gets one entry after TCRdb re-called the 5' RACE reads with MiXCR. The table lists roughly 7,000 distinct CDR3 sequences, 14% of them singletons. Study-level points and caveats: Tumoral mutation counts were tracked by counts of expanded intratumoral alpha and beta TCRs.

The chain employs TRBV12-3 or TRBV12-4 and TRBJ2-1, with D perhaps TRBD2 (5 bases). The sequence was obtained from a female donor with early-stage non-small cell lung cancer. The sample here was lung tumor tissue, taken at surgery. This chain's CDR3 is CASSFPGSSYNEQFF. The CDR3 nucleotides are TGTGCCAGCAGTTTCCCGGGGAGCTCCTACAATGAGCAGTTCTTC.